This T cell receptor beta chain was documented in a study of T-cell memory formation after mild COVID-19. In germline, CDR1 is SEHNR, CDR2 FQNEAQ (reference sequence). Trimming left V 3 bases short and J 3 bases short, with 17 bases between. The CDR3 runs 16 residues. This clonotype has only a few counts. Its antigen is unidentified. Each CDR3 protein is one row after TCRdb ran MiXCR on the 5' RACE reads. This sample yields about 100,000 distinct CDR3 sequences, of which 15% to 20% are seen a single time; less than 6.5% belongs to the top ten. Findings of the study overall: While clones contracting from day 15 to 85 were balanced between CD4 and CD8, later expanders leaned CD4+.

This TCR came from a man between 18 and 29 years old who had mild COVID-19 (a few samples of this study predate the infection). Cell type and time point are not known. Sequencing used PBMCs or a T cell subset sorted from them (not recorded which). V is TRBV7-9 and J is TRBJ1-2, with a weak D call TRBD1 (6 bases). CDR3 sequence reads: CASSFTLNREDYGYTF. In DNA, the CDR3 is TGTGCCAGCAGCTTCACGCTTAACAGGGAGGACTATGGCTACACCTTC. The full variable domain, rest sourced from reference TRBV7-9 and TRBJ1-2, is DTGVSQNPRHKITKRGQNVTFRCDPISEHNRLYWYRQTLGQGPEFLTYFQNEAQLEKSRLLSDRFSAERPKGSFSTLEIQRTEQGDSAMYLCASSFTLNREDYGYTFGSGTRLTVV.